A single sample gave rise to the 21 T cell receptor beta chains below, sequenced in a study of blood T cell repertoires in COVID-19. Libraries were prepared by immunoSEQ multiplex PCR; TCRdb keeps only in-frame clonotypes and omits some of them. The sample has some 180,000 clones, 80% to 90% seen once. Material: peripheral blood. The source is a man between 65 and 85 years old with active or convalescent COVID-19.

The chain employs TRBV6-2 or TRBV6-3 and TRBJ1-2; 8 positions match TRBD1. The V gene's germline CDR1 is MNHEY and CDR2 SVGEGT. V shed 0 bases and J 5 bases; nucleotides not matched to a gene: 8. This CDR3 contains 16 residues. DNA for the CDR3: TGTGCCAGCAGTTACTCGAACCCCCAGGGGGCTTATGGCTACACCTTC. Encoded protein: CASSYSNPQGAYGYTF.

The chain uses TRBV2 and TRBJ2-1; 10 nucleotides agree with TRBD2. Germline-derived CDR1 and CDR2 are SNHLY and FYNNEI. With V trimmed by 7 bases and J by 6 bases, 3 bases remained unmatched. This CDR3 contains 13 residues. This chain's CDR3 is CASKSGRANEQFF. CDR3 nucleotide sequence: TGTGCCAGCAAGAGCGGGAGGGCCAATGAGCAGTTCTTC.

The chain employs TRBV29-1 and TRBJ2-1, with 10 bases lining up with TRBD2. The CDR3 extends over 17 amino acids. V dropped 6 bases and J dropped 0; count of bases not matched to a gene: 11. CDR1 SQVTM and CDR2 ANQGSEA come from the germline V gene. The CDR3 loop is CSVPVGLAVSSYNEQFF. The CDR3 DNA is TGCAGCGTGCCTGTAGGACTAGCGGTGAGCTCCTACAATGAGCAGTTCTTC.

This clone was picked up one time. V gene TRBV9 combines with J gene TRBJ1-2, with TRBD1 matching 7 bases. V shed 2 bases, J shed 3 bases, and the junction held 13 bases outside the gene matches. There are 17 residues in the CDR3. CDR1 is SGDLS and CDR2 is YYNGEE in the germline V gene. The CDR3: CASSVNRNRGGDYGYTF. In DNA, the CDR3 is TGTGCCAGCAGCGTCAATCGAAACAGGGGCGGCGACTATGGCTACACCTTC.

This clone was found a few times. The J gene is TRBJ2-7, the V gene TRBV7-9; 13 bases line up with TRBD2. The length of the CDR3 is 19 residues. Germline CDR1 is SEHNR and CDR2 is FQNEAQ (reference sequence). The V and J ends lost 4 bases and 4 bases, in that order; junction bases with no gene match: 16. The DNA of the CDR3 is TGTGCCAGCAGCTCGTCCCAAAAGTTACTAGCGGGGGGGCCATACGAGCAGTACTTC. It is translated as CASSSSQKLLAGGPYEQYF.

The CDR3 spells CASSYGATPQHF. CDR3 bases: TGTGCCAGCAGTTACGGGGCGACGCCCCAGCATTTT. The genes are TRBV6-2 or TRBV6-3 and TRBJ1-5; D is possibly TRBD1 (5 bases). The germline gives CDR1 MNHEY, CDR2 SVGEGT. This CDR3 region has 12 residues. Trimming stripped 2 bases from V and 9 bases from J, with 8 bases between.

This clone was found a few times. This chain links TRBV12-3 or TRBV12-4 with TRBJ2-7; D not resolved. The CDR3 covers 13 residues. V was clipped by 2 bases and J by 2 bases, with 7 bases between them. The CDR3 DNA is TGTGCCAGCAGTTTAAACCTACCCTACGAGCAGTACTTC. It encodes CASSLNLPYEQYF.

V gene TRBV6-5 combines with J gene TRBJ2-5, with D possibly matching TRBD1 (6 bases). There are 14 residues in the CDR3. Germline CDR1 is MNHEY and CDR2 is SVGAGI. Trimming left V 6 bases short and J 6 bases short, with 17 bases between. DNA of the CDR3: TGTGCCAGCAGACTGGGACATGGAATGCAGACCCAGTACTTC. It is translated as CASRLGHGMQTQYF.

This sequence joins TRBV5-1 and TRBJ2-2; no clear D gene. The germline CDR1 and CDR2 sequences are SGHRS and YFSETQ. This CDR3 contains 12 residues. Trimming took off 5 bases at V and 3 bases at J, with 5 bases between the two ends. CDR3 sequence reads: CASSRDTGELFF. The DNA for the CDR3 is TGCGCCAGCAGTCGCGACACCGGGGAGCTGTTTTTT.

The chain has TRBV7-9 and TRBJ2-2, with no clear D. Trimming removed 4 bases at V and 2 bases at J, with 2 bases between. Germline-derived CDR1 and CDR2 are SEHNR and FQNEAQ (reference sequence). The CDR3 covers 12 residues. DNA of the CDR3: TGTGCCAGCAGCTCTAACACCGGGGAGCTGTTTTTT. Translating gives CASSSNTGELFF. Together with reference TRBV7-9 and TRBJ2-2, the CDR3 gives the full variable domain: DTGVSQNPRHKITKRGQNVTFRCDPISEHNRLYWYRQTLGQGPEFLTYFQNEAQLEKSRLLSDRFSAERPKGSFSTLEIQRTEQGDSAMYLCASSSNTGELFFGEGSRLTVL.

The V and J genes are TRBV5-4 and TRBJ1-1; D is ambiguous. The V end was cut by 1 base, the J end by 1 base, with 8 bases between. CDR1 SGHNT and CDR2 YYREEE come from the germline V gene (reference sequence). The CDR3 has 14 residues. The CDR3 DNA reads as TGTGCCAGCAGCTTGCCGGGTAAGAACACTGAAGCTTTCTTT. Its protein product is CASSLPGKNTEAFF.

This sequence joins TRBV13 and TRBJ2-7, with 8 bases matching TRBD2. The CDR3 loop spans 14 amino acids. The J segment lost 6 bases and the V segment lost 4 bases, leaving 8 bases of the junction unmatched. Germline CDR1 and CDR2: PRHDT and FYEKMQ (reference sequence). CDR3 residues: CASSSLGRAREQYF. For the CDR3, the DNA is TGTGCCAGCAGCTCACTCGGGAGGGCCCGCGAGCAGTACTTC.

V and J are TRBV3-1 (or the pseudogene TRBV3-2) and TRBJ1-3; no clear D. Germline lookup yields CDR1 LGHDT and CDR2 YNNKEL (reference sequence). The CDR3 covers 13 residues. V gave up 4 bases and J gave up 3 bases, with 7 bases separating them. CDR3 in DNA: TGTGCCAGCAGCCGAGGGATTGGAAACACCATATATTTT. Residues: CASSRGIGNTIYF.

A note on this clone: The identical CDR3 is also encoded by other nucleotide sequences in the sample. This chain joins TRBV5-1 and TRBJ2-5; 9 positions agree with TRBD2. J was trimmed by 0 bases and V by 0 bases; bases with no gene match: 3. CDR1 and CDR2 (germline): SGHRS, YFSETQ. This CDR3 contains 16 residues. This CDR3 is CASSLGLAAYQETQYF. The CDR3 DNA sequence: TGCGCCAGCAGCTTGGGACTAGCGGCGTACCAAGAGACCCAGTACTTC.

The V call is TRBV28, the J call TRBJ1-2; TRBD1 matches at 7 bases. Germline V gene data show CDR1 as MDHEN and CDR2 as SYDVKM. V gave up 3 bases and J gave up 8 bases; unmatched junction bases: 6. The length of the CDR3 is 13 residues. CDR3 region: CASSFPQGGGYTF. CDR3 DNA sequence: TGTGCCAGCAGTTTCCCCCAGGGGGGCGGCTACACCTTC.

This clone was counted a single time. The rearrangement joins TRBV5-1 to TRBJ1-2; maybe TRBD1 (5 bases). CDR1 is SGHRS, CDR2 YFSETQ, per germline. V was clipped by 0 bases and J by 4 bases, with 13 bases between them. The CDR3 sequence is 15 residues long. The CDR3 DNA sequence: TGCGCCAGCAGCTTGGGGGATTGGCAGGGCTATGGCTACACCTTC. Residues: CASSLGDWQGYGYTF. The whole variable domain, remainder taken from reference TRBV5-1 and TRBJ1-2, is KAGVTQTPRYLIKTRGQQVTLSCSPISGHRSVSWYQQTPGQGLQFLFEYFSETQRNKGNFPGRFSGRQFSNSRSEMNVSTLELGDSALYLCASSLGDWQGYGYTFGSGTRLTVV.

This rearrangement joins TRBV30 to TRBJ2-4; 9 bases line up with TRBD2. J gave up 13 bases and V 1 base, and 2 bases lay outside the gene matches. The CDR3 has 11 residues. Germline loops: CDR1 GTSNPN, CDR2 SVGIG (reference sequence). As DNA, the CDR3 is TGTGCCTGGAGTGGACTAGCGGAACAGTACTTC. It yields the protein CAWSGLAEQYF. The full variable domain, in which reference TRBV30 and TRBJ2-4 provide the parts outside the CDR3, is SQTIHQWPATLVQPVGSPLSLECTVEGTSNPNLYWYRQAAGRGLQLLFYSVGIGQISSEVPQNLSASRPQDRQFILSSKKLLLSDSGFYLCAWSGLAEQYFGAGTRLSVL.

In this sample, this clone turned up a few times. The chain links TRBV7-9 to TRBJ1-2, with D hard to call. The CDR3 is 18 amino acids. Germline lookup yields CDR1 SEHNR and CDR2 FQNEAQ (reference sequence). Trimming took 3 bases from V and 8 from J, leaving 28 bases between them. In DNA form, the CDR3 reads TGTGCCAGCAGCTTCTTCAATACCCGGGATGACGCGCGACGAGGCTACACCTTC. This translates into CASSFFNTRDDARRGYTF.

This sequence joins TRBV7-2 and TRBJ1-5, with TRBD1 identical over 11 bases. CDR1 is SGHTA and CDR2 is FQGNSA in the germline V gene. This CDR3 region has 15 residues. The V segment lost 5 bases and the J segment 5 bases; nucleotides outside the gene matches: 5. The CDR3 reads CASSGGQGEDQPQHF. CDR3 nucleotides: TGTGCCAGCAGCGGGGGACAGGGGGAAGATCAGCCCCAGCATTTT.

This clone was detected ten times or more. This chain links TRBV2 with TRBJ1-5; the D is unclear. The CDR3 runs to 13 residues. Germline CDR1 SNHLY, CDR2 FYNNEI. Trimming left V 4 bases short and J 5 bases short, with 9 bases between. The CDR3 DNA follows: TGTGCCAGCAGTGTATGGGCCCATCAGCCCCAGCATTTT. It translates to CASSVWAHQPQHF. Looking up the rest from reference TRBV2 and TRBJ1-5 gives the full variable domain: EPEVTQTPSHQVTQMGQEVILRCVPISNHLYFYWYRQILGQKVEFLVSFYNNEISEKSEIFDDQFSVERPDGSNFTLKIRSTKLEDSAMYFCASSVWAHQPQHFGDGTRLSIL.

V gene TRBV9 combines with J gene TRBJ2-2; a possible D gene is TRBD1 (7 bases). Germline CDR1 SGDLS, CDR2 YYNGEE. Trimming removed 0 bases from V and 0 bases from J, with 9 bases in between. The CDR3 consists of 16 residues. The CDR3 DNA reads TGTGCCAGCAGCGTAGTCAGGGGGGCGAACACCGGGGAGCTGTTTTTT. Translating it yields CASSVVRGANTGELFF.